This T cell receptor (beta chain) appears in the sequencing data of a study of identical twins. Findings and caveats of the study: Conclusions came from cross-sectional statistical analysis, not from following the same donors.

Germline-derived CDR1 and CDR2 are SGHRS and YFSETQ. V was shortened by 4 bases and J by 6 bases, with 17 bases between the two germline ends. This CDR3 spans 15 amino acids. This clonotype was detected ten times or more. The antigen is undetermined. Each CDR3 protein gets one entry after TCRdb re-called the 5' RACE reads with MiXCR. The sample lists hundreds of thousands of distinct CDR3 sequences, 24% seen once, with over 2.5% in the top ten. The sample also formed part of further work on T cells expressing NK-cell markers. Per that study: Dominant NKG2C+ clonotypes made up about 1.0-8% of CD8+ T cells in several donors. Where several donors were concerned, these clonotypes also led the CD3+CD56-NKG2C+ fraction. Expanded clones of NKG2C+ T cells had an unclear HCMV specificity.

V usage is TRBV5-1 and J usage is TRBJ1-5; D perhaps matches TRBD1 (5 bases). The sequenced sample was CD4+ T cells sorted from blood. This TCR was recovered from a woman aged 18-29 years in good health. The CDR3 region is CASSPTDGGSQPQHF. The CDR3 nucleotides read TGCGCCAGCAGCCCTACAGACGGGGGTAGTCAGCCCCAGCATTTT.